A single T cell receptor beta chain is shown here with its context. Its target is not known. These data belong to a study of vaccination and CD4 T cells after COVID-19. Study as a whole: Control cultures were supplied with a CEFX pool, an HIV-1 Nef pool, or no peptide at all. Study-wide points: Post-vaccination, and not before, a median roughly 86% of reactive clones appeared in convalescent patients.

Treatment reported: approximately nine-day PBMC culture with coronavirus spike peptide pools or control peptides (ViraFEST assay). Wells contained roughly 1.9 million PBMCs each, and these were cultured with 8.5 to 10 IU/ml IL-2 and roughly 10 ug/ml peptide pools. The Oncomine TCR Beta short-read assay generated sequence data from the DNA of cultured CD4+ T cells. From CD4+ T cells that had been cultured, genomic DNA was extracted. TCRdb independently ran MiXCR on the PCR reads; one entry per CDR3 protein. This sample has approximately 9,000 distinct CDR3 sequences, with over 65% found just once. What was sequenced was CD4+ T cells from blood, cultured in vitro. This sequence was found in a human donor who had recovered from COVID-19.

The CDR3 sequence: CASSQATVNEKLFF. The CDR3 DNA sequence: TGCGCCAGCAGCCAAGCGACAGTCAATGAAAAACTGTTTTTT. V is TRBV4-3 and J is TRBJ1-4; D may be TRBD1 (5 bases). CDR1 and CDR2 from the germline V gene are LGHNA and YSLEER. The CDR3 spans 14 residues. The V gene lost 1 base and the J gene lost 5 bases, with 8 bases spanning the gap.